This T cell receptor (beta chain) was sequenced during a study of T cell responses to AZD1222 COVID-19 vaccine. V dropped 2 bases and J dropped 9 bases, with 13 bases sitting between them. The CDR3 has 13 amino acids. Germline-derived CDR1 and CDR2 are SGHTA and FQGNSA. Study outcomes and limitations: Along spike, vaccine-associated CD4 TCRs were found throughout, with dominance at 160-218 and 743-854. Epitopes outside B.1.351 and B.1.1.7 mutated regions reportedly drew nearly half of spike TCRs.

Method: immunoSEQ multiplex PCR; TCRdb's copy keeps in-frame clones and lacks some. The profile shows around 120,000 clones, roughly 90% of them singletons. For this clone: What it binds is not known.

The sample here was peripheral blood, taken on day 0 of AZD1222 vaccination. The sequence was obtained from an adult in good health. V and J are TRBV7-2 and TRBJ1-2; D gene unclear. CDR3 in DNA: TGTGCCAGCAGCTTATCCAACCGAAGAAGCTACACCTTC. Translating it yields CASSLSNRRSYTF. Combining the CDR3 with reference TRBV7-2 and TRBJ1-2 gives the whole variable domain GAGVSQSPSNKVTEKGKDVELRCDPISGHTALYWYRQSLGQGLEFLIYFQGNSAPDKSGLPSDRFSAERTGGSVSTLTIQRTQQEDSAVYLCASSLSNRRSYTFGSGTRLTVV.